The 9 T cell receptor beta chains presented below share a single source sample, sequenced in a study of human T cells and chemical hapten exposure. The time point is: patch test 2, 6 weeks after DPC sensitization. As for treatment: therapeutic diphenylcyclopropenone sensitization with weekly scalp DPC. TCRdb reprocessed the RACE reads with MiXCR, giving one entry per CDR3 protein. In the table there are approximately 95,000 distinct CDR3 sequences, around 10% of which are singletons. The material was whole blood, obtained in connection with sensitization to the hapten diphenylcyclopropenone (DPC). These receptors were obtained from a woman in her thirties or forties with alopecia areata. Some clones in this sample may be carry-over from other donors' samples.

The V and J genes are TRBV29-1 and TRBJ2-5; perhaps TRBD1 as D (5 bases). This CDR3 region has 14 residues. CDR1 is SQVTM, CDR2 ANQGSEA, per germline. The ends were cut back, 4 bases at V and 4 bases at J, with 16 bases in the middle. The CDR3 DNA is TGCAGCGTTGCCCAGGGCCCGCAGGGAGAGACCCAGTACTTC. Encoded protein: CSVAQGPQGETQYF.

This chain joins TRBV27 and TRBJ2-1; 7 nucleotides align to TRBD1. CDR1 MNHEY and CDR2 SMNVEV come from the germline V gene (reference sequence). The CDR3 is made up of 15 amino acids. After removal of 5 bases from V and 1 base from J, the junction contained 5 bases not matched to a gene. CDR3 in DNA: TGTGCCAGCAGTCCTAGGGGGCTTTCCTACAATGAGCAGTTCTTC. Encoded protein: CASSPRGLSYNEQFF.

This clonotype has a handful of counts. The V and J genes are TRBV6-4 and TRBJ2-3; the D gene is possibly TRBD1 (5 bases). Per the germline V gene, CDR1 is MRHNA and CDR2 is SNTAGT. The CDR3 is 15 residues long. The ends were cut back, 6 bases at V and 4 bases at J, with 17 bases in the middle. The CDR3 region has the DNA TGTGCCAGCAGCCCGGGCCCAGGGTCGTCAGATACGCAGTATTTT. Translated: CASSPGPGSSDTQYF.

This clonotype was counted only a few times. This chain's CDR3 is CASSFARMNTEAFF. As DNA, the CDR3 is TGTGCCAGCAGCTTCGCACGGATGAACACTGAAGCTTTCTTT. This sequence joins TRBV11-2 and TRBJ1-1; D is unclear. CDR3 size: 14 residues. V shed 3 bases and J shed 0 bases, with 8 bases lying between them. Germline V gene sequence: CDR1 SGHAT, CDR2 FQNNGV.

This clonotype has more than one count but fewer than ten. The genes are TRBV20-1 and TRBJ2-5, with 7 bases lining up with TRBD1. This CDR3 comprises 12 residues. Per germline, CDR1 DFQATT and CDR2 SNEGSKA (reference sequence). J was trimmed by 1 base and V by 5 bases; bases with no gene match: 1. The DNA of the CDR3 is TGCAGTGCTGGGGACAGCCAAGAGACCCAGTACTTC. Translating it yields CSAGDSQETQYF.

Many counts were recorded for this clonotype. The rearrangement links TRBV4-2 to TRBJ1-5, with D unresolved. Germline V gene sequence: CDR1 LGHNA, CDR2 YNFKEQ. V was pared by 1 base and J by 5 bases, with 9 bases between. The CDR3 totals 14 residues. CDR3 coding DNA: TGTGCCAGCAGCCAAGCCGTTACGGATCAGCCCCAGCATTTT. Protein product: CASSQAVTDQPQHF.

This clonotype was counted a few times. The V and J genes are TRBV7-6 and TRBJ2-3; D is ambiguous. The germline CDR1 and CDR2 sequences are SGHVS and FNYEAQ. The CDR3 consists of 16 residues. V shed 2 bases and J shed 2 bases, with 14 bases lying between them. CDR3 coding DNA: TGTGCCAGCAGCTTACGCGCGACTGGAATCACAGATACGCAGTATTTT. It yields the protein CASSLRATGITDTQYF. Together with reference TRBV7-6 and TRBJ2-3, the CDR3 gives the full variable domain: GAGVSQSPRYKVTKRGQDVALRCDPISGHVSLYWYRQALGQGPEFLTYFNYEAQQDKSGLPNDRFSAERPEGSISTLTIQRTEQRDSAMYRCASSLRATGITDTQYFGPGTRLTVL.

The chain carries TRBV7-6 and TRBJ2-3; 8 bases are shared with TRBD2. Losses at the gene ends were 3 bases for V and 0 bases for J; bases not matched to a gene: 11. The CDR3 is made up of 18 amino acids. Germline V lookup: CDR1 SGHVS, CDR2 FNYEAQ. The CDR3 sequence: CASSFLPLLAASTDTQYF. CDR3 coding DNA: TGTGCCAGCAGCTTCCTTCCCTTACTAGCGGCTAGCACAGATACGCAGTATTTT.

This clonotype was seen repeatedly, ten times or more. The V gene is TRBV7-6, the J gene TRBJ2-1, with 11 bases that match TRBD2. V trimming: 2 bases; J trimming: 6 bases; junction bases outside the gene matches: 6. Per the germline V gene, CDR1 is SGHVS and CDR2 is FNYEAQ. The CDR3 runs 16 residues. The CDR3 DNA is TGTGCCAGCAGCTTAACTCTAGCGGGGGGATTCAATGAGCAGTTCTTC. Amino acids: CASSLTLAGGFNEQFF.